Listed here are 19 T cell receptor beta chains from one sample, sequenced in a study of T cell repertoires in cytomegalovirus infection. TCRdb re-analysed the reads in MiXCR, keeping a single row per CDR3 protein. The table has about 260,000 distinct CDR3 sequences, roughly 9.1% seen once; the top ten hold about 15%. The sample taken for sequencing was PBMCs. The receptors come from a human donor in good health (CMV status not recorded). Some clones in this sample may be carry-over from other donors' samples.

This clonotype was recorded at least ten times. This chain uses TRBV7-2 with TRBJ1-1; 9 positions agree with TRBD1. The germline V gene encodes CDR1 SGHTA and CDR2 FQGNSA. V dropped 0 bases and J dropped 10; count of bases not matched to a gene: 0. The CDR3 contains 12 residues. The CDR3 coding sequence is TGTGCCAGCAGCTTAGCGGACAGGGGAGCTTTCTTT. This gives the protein CASSLADRGAFF.

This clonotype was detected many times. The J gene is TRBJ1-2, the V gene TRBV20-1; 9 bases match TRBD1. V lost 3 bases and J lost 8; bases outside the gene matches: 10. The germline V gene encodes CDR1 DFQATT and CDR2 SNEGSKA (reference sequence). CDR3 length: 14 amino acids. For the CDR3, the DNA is TGCAGTGCTAGGACGGGACAGGGATTTGACGGCTACACCTTC. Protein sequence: CSARTGQGFDGYTF.

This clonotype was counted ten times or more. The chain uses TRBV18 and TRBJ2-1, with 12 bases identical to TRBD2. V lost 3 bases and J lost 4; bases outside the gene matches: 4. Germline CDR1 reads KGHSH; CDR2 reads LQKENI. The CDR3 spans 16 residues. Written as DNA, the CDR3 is TGTGCCAGCTCACCCTTGACTAGCGGGAGTTACAATGAGCAGTTCTTC. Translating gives CASSPLTSGSYNEQFF.

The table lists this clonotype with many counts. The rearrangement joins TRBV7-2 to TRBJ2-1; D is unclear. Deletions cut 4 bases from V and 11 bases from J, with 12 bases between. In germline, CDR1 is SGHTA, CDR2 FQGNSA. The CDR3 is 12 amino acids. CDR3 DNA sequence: TGTGCCAGCAGCTCCCCGAGAGGCAAGCAGTTCTTC. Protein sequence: CASSSPRGKQFF.

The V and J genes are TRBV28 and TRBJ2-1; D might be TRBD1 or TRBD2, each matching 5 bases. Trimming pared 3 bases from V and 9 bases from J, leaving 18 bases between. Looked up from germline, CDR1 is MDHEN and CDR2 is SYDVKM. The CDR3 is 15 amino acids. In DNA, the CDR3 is TGTGCCAGCAGTTTCCCCCCCCGAGGGGCGATTGAGCAGTTCTTC. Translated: CASSFPPRGAIEQFF.

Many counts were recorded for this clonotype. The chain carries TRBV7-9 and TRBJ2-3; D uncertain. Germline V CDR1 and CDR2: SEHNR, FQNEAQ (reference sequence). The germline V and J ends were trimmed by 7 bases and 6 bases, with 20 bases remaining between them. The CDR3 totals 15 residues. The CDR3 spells CASTSAWEEGDTQYF. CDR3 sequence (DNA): TGTGCCAGCACCTCCGCTTGGGAAGAAGGGGATACGCAGTATTTT.

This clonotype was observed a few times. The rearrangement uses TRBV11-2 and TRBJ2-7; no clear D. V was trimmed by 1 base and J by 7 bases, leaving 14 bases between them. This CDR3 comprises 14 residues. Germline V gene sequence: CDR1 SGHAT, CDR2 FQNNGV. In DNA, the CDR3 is TGTGCCAGCAGCTTAGGGGCAGGTCTGAGGGAGCAGTACTTC. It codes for CASSLGAGLREQYF. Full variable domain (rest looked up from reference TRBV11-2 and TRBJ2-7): EAGVAQSPRYKIIEKRQSVAFWCNPISGHATLYWYQQILGQGPKLLIQFQNNGVVDDSQLPKDRFSAERLKGVDSTLKIQPAKLEDSAVYLCASSLGAGLREQYFGPGTRLTVT.

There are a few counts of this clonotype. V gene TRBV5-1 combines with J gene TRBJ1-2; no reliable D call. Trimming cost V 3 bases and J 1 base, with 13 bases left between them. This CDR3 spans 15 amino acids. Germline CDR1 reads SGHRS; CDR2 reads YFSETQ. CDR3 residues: CASSSGFGVNYGYTF. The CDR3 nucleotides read TGCGCCAGCAGCTCTGGTTTTGGGGTTAACTATGGCTACACCTTC. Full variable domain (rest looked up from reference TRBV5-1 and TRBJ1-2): KAGVTQTPRYLIKTRGQQVTLSCSPISGHRSVSWYQQTPGQGLQFLFEYFSETQRNKGNFPGRFSGRQFSNSRSEMNVSTLELGDSALYLCASSSGFGVNYGYTFGSGTRLTVV.

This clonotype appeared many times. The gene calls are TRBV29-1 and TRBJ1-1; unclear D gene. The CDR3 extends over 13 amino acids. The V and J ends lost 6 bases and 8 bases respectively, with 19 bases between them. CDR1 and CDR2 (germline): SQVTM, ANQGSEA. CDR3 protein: CSVQPGGGGEAFF. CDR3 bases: TGCAGCGTCCAACCGGGAGGTGGCGGGGAAGCTTTCTTT.

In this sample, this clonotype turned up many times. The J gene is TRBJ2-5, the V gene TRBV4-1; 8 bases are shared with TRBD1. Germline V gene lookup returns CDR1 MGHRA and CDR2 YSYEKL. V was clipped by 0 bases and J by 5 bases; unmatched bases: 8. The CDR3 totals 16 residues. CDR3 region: CASSQEKAGGFETQYF. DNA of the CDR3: TGCGCCAGCAGCCAAGAAAAGGCAGGGGGCTTCGAGACCCAGTACTTC.

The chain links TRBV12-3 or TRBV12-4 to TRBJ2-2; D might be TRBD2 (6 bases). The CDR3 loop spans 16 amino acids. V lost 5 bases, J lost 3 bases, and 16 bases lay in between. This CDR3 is CASSPPGLYDTGELFF. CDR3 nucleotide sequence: TGTGCCAGCAGTCCCCCGGGACTCTATGACACCGGGGAGCTGTTTTTT.

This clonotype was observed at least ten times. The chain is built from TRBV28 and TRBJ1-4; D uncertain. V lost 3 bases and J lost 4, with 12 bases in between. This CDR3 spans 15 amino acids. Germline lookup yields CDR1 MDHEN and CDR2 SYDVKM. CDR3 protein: CASSLGRVFNEKLFF. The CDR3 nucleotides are TGTGCCAGCAGTTTGGGTCGAGTCTTTAATGAAAAACTGTTTTTT.

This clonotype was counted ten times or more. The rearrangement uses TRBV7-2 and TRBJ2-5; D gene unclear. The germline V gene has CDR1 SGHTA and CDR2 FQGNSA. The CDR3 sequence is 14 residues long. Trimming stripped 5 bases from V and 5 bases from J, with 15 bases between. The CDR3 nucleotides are TGTGCCAGCAGCCCCCAGACTCTGGGGGAGACCCAGTACTTC. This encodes CASSPQTLGETQYF.

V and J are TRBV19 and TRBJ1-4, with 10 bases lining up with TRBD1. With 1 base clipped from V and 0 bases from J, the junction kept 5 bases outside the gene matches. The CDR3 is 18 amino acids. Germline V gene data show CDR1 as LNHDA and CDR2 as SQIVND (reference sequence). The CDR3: CASSIAIGQGATNEKLFF. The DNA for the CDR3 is TGTGCCAGTAGTATAGCCATCGGACAGGGGGCAACTAATGAAAAACTGTTTTTT.

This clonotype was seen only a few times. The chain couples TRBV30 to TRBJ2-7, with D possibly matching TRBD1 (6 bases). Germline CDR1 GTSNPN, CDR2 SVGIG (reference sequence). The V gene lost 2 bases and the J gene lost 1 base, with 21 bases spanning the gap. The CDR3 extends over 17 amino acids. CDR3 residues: CAWSPTRGTTLSYEQYF. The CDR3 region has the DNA TGTGCCTGGAGTCCCACGAGGGGGACAACCCTATCCTACGAGCAGTACTTC.

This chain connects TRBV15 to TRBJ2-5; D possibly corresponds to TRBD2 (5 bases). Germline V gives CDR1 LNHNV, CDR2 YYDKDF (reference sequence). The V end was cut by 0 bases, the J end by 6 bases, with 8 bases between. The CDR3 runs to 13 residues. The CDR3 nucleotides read TGTGCCACCAGCAGAGATGAGGGCCAGACCCAGTACTTC. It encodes CATSRDEGQTQYF.

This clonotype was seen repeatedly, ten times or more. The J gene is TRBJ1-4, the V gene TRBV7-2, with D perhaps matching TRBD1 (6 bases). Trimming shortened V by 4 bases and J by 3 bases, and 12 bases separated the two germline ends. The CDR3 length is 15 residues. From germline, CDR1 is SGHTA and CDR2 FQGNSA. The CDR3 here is CASSSGRGANEKLFF. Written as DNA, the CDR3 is TGTGCCAGCAGCTCGGGCAGGGGCGCTAATGAAAAACTGTTTTTT.

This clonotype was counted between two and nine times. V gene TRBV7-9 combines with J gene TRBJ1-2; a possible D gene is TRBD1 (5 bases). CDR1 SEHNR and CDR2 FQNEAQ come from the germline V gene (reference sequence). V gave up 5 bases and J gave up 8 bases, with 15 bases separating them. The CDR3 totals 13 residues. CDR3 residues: CASSPERGGGYTF. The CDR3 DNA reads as TGTGCCAGCAGCCCCGAAAGGGGTGGGGGCTACACCTTC.

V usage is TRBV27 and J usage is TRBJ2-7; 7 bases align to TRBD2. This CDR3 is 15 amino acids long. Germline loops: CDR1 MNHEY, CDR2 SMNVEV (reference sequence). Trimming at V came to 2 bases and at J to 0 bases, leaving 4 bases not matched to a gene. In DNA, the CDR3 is TGTGCCAGCAGTTTAATGGGCGGGAGCTCCTACGAGCAGTACTTC. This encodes CASSLMGGSSYEQYF.